This entry lists 10 T cell receptor beta chains sequenced from one sample in a study of shared clonotypes between healthy human individuals. Cells designated naive CD8 were CD45RO-negative and were positively selected for CCR7, with terminally differentiated effector memory CD45RA+ cells excluded. The repertoire was sequenced with immunoSEQ multiplex PCR; TCRdb's copy has only in-frame clones and lacks some. The sample has millions of clones, just under 95% seen once; the top ten hold about 1.1%. Sequencing was carried out using naive CD8+ T cells sorted from blood. The receptors were gathered from a man aged 18-30 years in good health.

In the case of this clone: Within the sample, other DNA sequences also encode this same CDR3. The CDR3 DNA reads as TGTGCCAGTAGTATAGATGCGGGAGAGGGCAATGAGCAGTTCTTC. Protein sequence: CASSIDAGEGNEQFF. V is TRBV19 and J is TRBJ2-1; 7 bases fit TRBD2. Trimming removed 0 bases from V and 6 bases from J; junction bases left unmatched: 5. CDR1 is LNHDA and CDR2 is SQIVND in the germline V gene (reference sequence). This CDR3 comprises 15 residues. Full variable domain (rest looked up from reference TRBV19 and TRBJ2-1): DGGITQSPKYLFRKEGQNVTLSCEQNLNHDAMYWYRQDPGQGLRLIYYSQIVNDFQKGDIAEGYSVSREKKESFPLTVTSAQKNPTAFYLCASSIDAGEGNEQFFGPGTRLTVL.

V usage is TRBV19 and J usage is TRBJ1-2; tentative D call: TRBD1 (6 bases). Germline V gene sequence: CDR1 LNHDA, CDR2 SQIVND (reference sequence). CDR3 length: 14 residues. Trimming removed 5 bases at V and 5 bases at J, with 15 bases between. The CDR3 bases are TGTGCCAGTAGTCCTGCGGGGGGCGAGTATGGCTACACCTTC. Amino acids: CASSPAGGEYGYTF. Supplemented by reference TRBV19 and TRBJ1-2, the full variable domain reads DGGITQSPKYLFRKEGQNVTLSCEQNLNHDAMYWYRQDPGQGLRLIYYSQIVNDFQKGDIAEGYSVSREKKESFPLTVTSAQKNPTAFYLCASSPAGGEYGYTFGSGTRLTVV.

The rearrangement joins TRBV13 to TRBJ2-3, with D tentatively TRBD2 (5 bases). The CDR3 length is 13 residues. V was trimmed by 4 bases and J by 6 bases, leaving 11 bases between them. In germline, CDR1 is PRHDT, CDR2 FYEKMQ (reference sequence). Here the CDR3 DNA reads TGTGCCAGCAGCTCCCCCTCGGGGGATACGCAGTATTTT. Translating gives CASSSPSGDTQYF.

As for this clone: This sample also contains other DNA sequences that code for the same CDR3. The chain uses TRBV30 and TRBJ1-5; D is possibly TRBD1 (5 bases). The germline V and J ends were trimmed by 1 base and 0 bases, with 7 bases remaining between them. The length of the CDR3 is 14 residues. Germline values: CDR1 GTSNPN, CDR2 SVGIG (reference sequence). The CDR3 nucleotides are TGTGCCTGGAGTGGGACACTTAGCAATCAGCCCCAGCATTTT. This sequence encodes CAWSGTLSNQPQHF.

The chain joins TRBV9 to TRBJ2-3; D is possibly TRBD1 (6 bases). This CDR3 region has 14 residues. Trimming removed 3 bases at V and 3 bases at J, with 11 bases between. Germline CDR1 reads SGDLS; CDR2 reads YYNGEE. The chain's CDR3 is CASSEQGTTDTQYF. The CDR3 coding sequence is TGTGCCAGCAGCGAACAGGGTACGACAGATACGCAGTATTTT.

The chain recombines TRBV11-2 with TRBJ1-5; TRBD1 aligns across 7 bases. Germline V gene data show CDR1 as SGHAT and CDR2 as FQNNGV. The CDR3 consists of 18 residues. V gave up 1 base and J gave up 1 base; unmatched junction bases: 10. DNA of the CDR3: TGTGCCAGCAGCTTAGGACCCTTCTTGACAGGGAGCAATCAGCCCCAGCATTTT. Its translation: CASSLGPFLTGSNQPQHF.

This rearrangement joins TRBV25-1 to TRBJ2-7; D gene unclear. Trimming stripped 7 bases from V and 4 bases from J, with 8 bases between. Germline lookup yields CDR1 MGHDK and CDR2 SYGVNS. The CDR3 sequence is 11 residues long. The chain's CDR3 is CASTLGYEQYF. The DNA for the CDR3 is TGTGCCAGCACCCTGGGGTACGAGCAGTACTTC.

As for this clone: The same CDR3 arises from other DNA sequences in this sample as well. The chain is built from TRBV6-5 and TRBJ2-7; TRBD2 is a possible D gene (5 bases). V lost 3 bases to trimming and J lost 2 bases, with 11 bases between them. This CDR3 is built from 14 residues. Germline CDR1 reads MNHEY; CDR2 reads SVGAGI. For the CDR3, the DNA is TGTGCCAGCAGTTATAGCGCAGGACCCTACGAGCAGTACTTC. This encodes CASSYSAGPYEQYF.

The chain has TRBV19 and TRBJ1-5; D might be TRBD1 (5 bases). V was pared by 5 bases and J by 7 bases, with 15 bases between. Germline V gene data show CDR1 as LNHDA and CDR2 as SQIVND (reference sequence). There are 14 residues in the CDR3. This CDR3 reads CASSPPPGGQPQHF. As DNA, the CDR3 is TGTGCCAGTAGTCCCCCCCCGGGGGGACAGCCCCAGCATTTT.

The chain employs TRBV6-5 and TRBJ1-6; D uncertain. Germline CDR1 and CDR2: MNHEY and SVGAGI. V gave up 4 bases and J gave up 10 bases, with 17 bases separating them. This CDR3 region has 15 residues. The CDR3 is CASSSMSGVGSPLHF. For the CDR3, the DNA is TGTGCCAGCAGTTCGATGTCCGGGGTAGGATCACCCCTCCACTTT.